A selection of T cell receptor beta chains follows, all from one sample in a study of cytomegalovirus exposure and HLA in healthy donors. TCRdb's copy holds only in-frame clones and misses some; the assay was immunoSEQ multiplex PCR. The top ten hold 1.5% to 2% of the sample, which has roughly 160,000 clones, 77% seen once. Material for sequencing was PBMCs. The receptors originated from a woman under 40 in good health and CMV-seronegative. CDR3s include the opening cysteine and the closing phenylalanine or tryptophan. Each record gives: clone size, J gene, D gene, V gene, CDR3 DNA, CDR3 protein. The D gene is left open where the match is weak. A row's size may be missing; if present it is once, few, many or a size class.

clone size: few; J gene: TRBJ2-3; D gene: NA; V gene: TRBV9; CDR3 DNA: TGTGCCAGCAGCGTAGATGGGCTGTATGCCACAGATACGCAGTATTTT; CDR3 protein: CASSVDGLYATDTQYF
clone size: NA; J gene: TRBJ2-7; D gene: TRBD1; V gene: TRBV28; CDR3 DNA: TGTGCCAGCAGTTTATTGGCAGGGGGCTTGTACGAGCAGTACTTC; CDR3 protein: CASSLLAGGLYEQYF
clone size: NA; J gene: TRBJ1-1; D gene: NA; V gene: TRBV18; CDR3 DNA: TGTGCCAGCTCACAAATAGACGGGACTGAAGCTTTCTTT; CDR3 protein: CASSQIDGTEAFF
clone size: NA; J gene: TRBJ2-7; D gene: NA; V gene: TRBV27; CDR3 DNA: TGTGCCAGCAGGCCCCTTGGGAGAAACGAGCAGTACTTC; CDR3 protein: CASRPLGRNEQYF
clone size: NA; J gene: TRBJ2-1; D gene: NA; V gene: TRBV9; CDR3 DNA: TGTGCCAGCAGCACCCAGGCGTCCAATGAGCAGTTCTTC; CDR3 protein: CASSTQASNEQFF
clone size: NA; J gene: TRBJ2-1; D gene: NA; V gene: TRBV11-2; CDR3 DNA: TGTGCCAGCAGCTTAGCCCCGGTACCCAATGAGCAGTTCTTC; CDR3 protein: CASSLAPVPNEQFF
clone size: NA; J gene: TRBJ2-7; D gene: NA; V gene: TRBV7-9; CDR3 DNA: TGTGCCAGCAGCGTCTTCCGATCAGGGGAGAGCTTAACGACCTACGAGCAGTACTTC; CDR3 protein: CASSVFRSGESLTTYEQYF
clone size: NA; J gene: TRBJ2-1; D gene: TRBD1; V gene: TRBV5-1; CDR3 DNA: TGCGCCAGCAGCCCAACGTCGGGGACAGTCTACAATGAGCAGTTCTTC; CDR3 protein: CASSPTSGTVYNEQFF
clone size: NA; J gene: TRBJ1-1; D gene: NA; V gene: TRBV6-6; CDR3 DNA: TGTGCCAGCAGTCGACAGGAGAACACTGAAGCTTTCTTT; CDR3 protein: CASSRQENTEAFF
clone size: NA; J gene: TRBJ1-2; D gene: TRBD1; V gene: TRBV6-5; CDR3 DNA: TGTGCCAGCAGTAGGGACAGGGACTATGGCTACACCTTC; CDR3 protein: CASSRDRDYGYTF
clone size: NA; J gene: TRBJ1-1; D gene: NA; V gene: TRBV15; CDR3 DNA: TGTGCCACCAGCACTACAGGGACCACTGAAGCTTTCTTT; CDR3 protein: CATSTTGTTEAFF
clone size: NA; J gene: TRBJ2-7; D gene: TRBD2; V gene: TRBV9; CDR3 DNA: TGTGCCAGCAGCCCCAATAGCGGGAGGGCCTACGAGCAGTACTTC; CDR3 protein: CASSPNSGRAYEQYF
clone size: NA; J gene: TRBJ2-2; D gene: NA; V gene: TRBV4-2; CDR3 DNA: TGTGCCAGCAGCCAACTAGCCGGGGAGCTGTTTTTT; CDR3 protein: CASSQLAGELFF
clone size: NA; J gene: TRBJ1-5; D gene: NA; V gene: TRBV7-6; CDR3 DNA: TGTGCCAGCAGCTCCGGTGGTAGCAATCAGCCCCAGCATTTT; CDR3 protein: CASSSGGSNQPQHF
clone size: NA; J gene: TRBJ2-5; D gene: TRBD2; V gene: TRBV5-1; CDR3 DNA: TGCGCCAGCAGTTTACCGGGACTAGCGACTCAAGAGACCCAGTACTTC; CDR3 protein: CASSLPGLATQETQYF
clone size: NA; J gene: TRBJ2-1; D gene: TRBD2; V gene: TRBV15; CDR3 DNA: TGTGCCACCAGCAGAGAAGCGGGAGGGTACAATGAGCAGTTCTTC; CDR3 protein: CATSREAGGYNEQFF
clone size: NA; J gene: TRBJ1-1; D gene: NA; V gene: TRBV6-5; CDR3 DNA: TGTGCCAGCAGTGAAAGCATTGAAGCTTTCTTT; CDR3 protein: CASSESIEAFF
clone size: NA; J gene: TRBJ2-7; D gene: TRBD2; V gene: TRBV29-1; CDR3 DNA: TGCAGCGTTGAATTAATGGGACTAGCGGGAGGTATCACCGAGCAGTACTTC; CDR3 protein: CSVELMGLAGGITEQYF
clone size: NA; J gene: TRBJ1-2; D gene: TRBD1; V gene: TRBV9; CDR3 DNA: TGTGCCAGCAGCGTAACAGCGGGACAGGGAGATGGCTACACCTTC; CDR3 protein: CASSVTAGQGDGYTF
clone size: NA; J gene: TRBJ2-7; D gene: TRBD2; V gene: TRBV6-5; CDR3 DNA: TGTGCCAGCAGTTCCGGACTAGCGGGAGTTGTCAACGAGCAGTACTTC; CDR3 protein: CASSSGLAGVVNEQYF
clone size: once; J gene: TRBJ2-2; D gene: TRBD1; V gene: TRBV5-6; CDR3 DNA: TGTGCCAGCAGCTTAACCGGACAGGGGCGCATATCGGGGGAGCTGTTTTTT; CDR3 protein: CASSLTGQGRISGELFF
clone size: NA; J gene: TRBJ2-7; D gene: NA; V gene: TRBV6-5; CDR3 DNA: TGTGCCAGCAGTGGACAGTTTGCATACGAGCAGTACTTC; CDR3 protein: CASSGQFAYEQYF
clone size: NA; J gene: TRBJ2-1; D gene: TRBD2; V gene: TRBV7-9; CDR3 DNA: TGTGCCAGCAGCGGGGGGACTACCCCTAAGCAGTTCTTC; CDR3 protein: CASSGGTTPKQFF
clone size: NA; J gene: TRBJ2-1; D gene: NA; V gene: TRBV18; CDR3 DNA: TGTGCCAGCTCACCAGGGTGGGGGGTTCTTGGAGAGCAGTTCTTC; CDR3 protein: CASSPGWGVLGEQFF
clone size: NA; J gene: TRBJ1-5; D gene: NA; V gene: TRBV4-2; CDR3 DNA: TGTGCCAGCAGCCAAGAGTCGCAGGGCGGCAATCAGCCCCAGCATTTT; CDR3 protein: CASSQESQGGNQPQHF
clone size: NA; J gene: TRBJ2-2; D gene: TRBD1; V gene: TRBV9; CDR3 DNA: TGTGCCAGCAGCGCCAGACAGGGTTCCACCGGGGAGCTGTTTTTT; CDR3 protein: CASSARQGSTGELFF
clone size: NA; J gene: TRBJ2-4; D gene: NA; V gene: TRBV27; CDR3 DNA: TGTGCCAGCAGTTCAACAGGGCAAGGCATTCAGTACTTC; CDR3 protein: CASSSTGQGIQYF
clone size: once; J gene: TRBJ1-2; D gene: TRBD1; V gene: TRBV7-3; CDR3 DNA: TGTGCCAGCAGCCACGGAAGGGGGCGTGACTATGGCTACACCTTC; CDR3 protein: CASSHGRGRDYGYTF
clone size: NA; J gene: TRBJ1-1; D gene: NA; V gene: TRBV4-3; CDR3 DNA: TGCGCCAGCAGCCGTCGACAGAACACTGAAGCTTTCTTT; CDR3 protein: CASSRRQNTEAFF
clone size: NA; J gene: TRBJ1-3; D gene: TRBD1; V gene: TRBV5-1; CDR3 DNA: TGCGCCAGCAGCTTGGACCTACAGGGGCGCTCTGGAAACACCATATATTTT; CDR3 protein: CASSLDLQGRSGNTIYF
clone size: NA; J gene: TRBJ1-1; D gene: TRBD1; V gene: TRBV5-4; CDR3 DNA: TGTGCCAGCAGCTTGGGACAGGGGGCCGGTTTCACTGAAGCTTTCTTT; CDR3 protein: CASSLGQGAGFTEAFF
clone size: NA; J gene: TRBJ1-5; D gene: NA; V gene: TRBV6-5; CDR3 DNA: TGTGCCAGCAGTCGATCAGGGGTTCAGCCCCAGCATTTT; CDR3 protein: CASSRSGVQPQHF
clone size: NA; J gene: TRBJ2-7; D gene: TRBD1; V gene: TRBV7-9; CDR3 DNA: TGTGCCAGCAGCTTCGCCGCTACGGACAGGGGACCCGAGCAGTACTTC; CDR3 protein: CASSFAATDRGPEQYF
clone size: few; J gene: TRBJ2-1; D gene: TRBD2; V gene: TRBV4-1; CDR3 DNA: TGCGCCAGCAGCCCCCCCGGGACTAGCGGGACCTCCCATATCTACAATGAGCAGTTCTTC; CDR3 protein: CASSPPGTSGTSHIYNEQFF
clone size: NA; J gene: TRBJ2-1; D gene: TRBD2; V gene: TRBV15; CDR3 DNA: TGTGCCACCAGCAGGCGGACTAGCGGAAACAATGAGCAGTTCTTC; CDR3 protein: CATSRRTSGNNEQFF
clone size: NA; J gene: TRBJ2-7; D gene: NA; V gene: TRBV7-3; CDR3 DNA: TGTGCCAGCAGCTTATTGGCCGGGTTCCTCTACGAGCAGTACTTC; CDR3 protein: CASSLLAGFLYEQYF
clone size: few; J gene: TRBJ2-7; D gene: NA; V gene: TRBV7-6; CDR3 DNA: TGTGCCAGCAGCTTAGAAAGGGGACTCTACGAGCAGTACTTC; CDR3 protein: CASSLERGLYEQYF
clone size: NA; J gene: TRBJ1-1; D gene: NA; V gene: TRBV5-1; CDR3 DNA: TGCGCCAGCAGCCGTGGACTAATTAGCGCGGGTGACGCTTTCTTT; CDR3 protein: CASSRGLISAGDAFF
clone size: NA; J gene: TRBJ2-7; D gene: NA; V gene: TRBV11-1; CDR3 DNA: TGTGCCAGCAGCTTAGGGTCCCACCAGAACTACGAGCAGTACTTC; CDR3 protein: CASSLGSHQNYEQYF
clone size: NA; J gene: TRBJ2-7; D gene: NA; V gene: TRBV28; CDR3 DNA: TGTGCCAGCAGGGGCACCCCCTACGAGCAGTACTTC; CDR3 protein: CASRGTPYEQYF
clone size: NA; J gene: TRBJ2-1; D gene: NA; V gene: TRBV7-9; CDR3 DNA: TGTGCCAGCACACAGGGTCGGGAGCAGTTCTTC; CDR3 protein: CASTQGREQFF
clone size: NA; J gene: TRBJ1-1; D gene: TRBD1; V gene: TRBV18; CDR3 DNA: TGTGCCAGCTCACTAACAGACAGGGGTTACACTGAAGCTTTCTTT; CDR3 protein: CASSLTDRGYTEAFF
clone size: NA; J gene: TRBJ1-3; D gene: TRBD1; V gene: TRBV7-3; CDR3 DNA: TGTGCCAGCAGCTGGACAGGGTCTGGAAACACCATATATTTT; CDR3 protein: CASSWTGSGNTIYF
clone size: NA; J gene: TRBJ1-2; D gene: NA; V gene: TRBV7-9; CDR3 DNA: TGTGCCAGCAGCTTCTCGGGGGATGGCTACACCTTC; CDR3 protein: CASSFSGDGYTF
clone size: NA; J gene: TRBJ1-1; D gene: NA; V gene: TRBV30; CDR3 DNA: TGTGCCTGGAGTGCTTTTGGCTCACTATTGAACACTGAAGCTTTCTTT; CDR3 protein: CAWSAFGSLLNTEAFF
clone size: NA; J gene: TRBJ1-1; D gene: NA; V gene: TRBV6-1; CDR3 DNA: TGTGCCAGCAGTGAATCGGTGAGAGAAGCTTTCTTT; CDR3 protein: CASSESVREAFF
clone size: NA; J gene: TRBJ1-1; D gene: TRBD1; V gene: TRBV10-2; CDR3 DNA: TGCGCCAGCAGTGACCGACAGGGGACTGAAGCTTTCTTT; CDR3 protein: CASSDRQGTEAFF
clone size: NA; J gene: TRBJ1-1; D gene: NA; V gene: TRBV29-1; CDR3 DNA: TGCAGCGTGACAGCCACTGGCCCTGAAGCTTTCTTT; CDR3 protein: CSVTATGPEAFF
clone size: few; J gene: TRBJ1-1; D gene: NA; V gene: TRBV7-9; CDR3 DNA: TGTGCCAGCAGCTTATCCGGGTACGACACTGAAGCTTTCTTT; CDR3 protein: CASSLSGYDTEAFF
clone size: NA; J gene: TRBJ2-1; D gene: NA; V gene: TRBV27; CDR3 DNA: TGTGCCAGCAGTTTAGACAGGAGCTCCTACAATGAGCAGTTCTTC; CDR3 protein: CASSLDRSSYNEQFF